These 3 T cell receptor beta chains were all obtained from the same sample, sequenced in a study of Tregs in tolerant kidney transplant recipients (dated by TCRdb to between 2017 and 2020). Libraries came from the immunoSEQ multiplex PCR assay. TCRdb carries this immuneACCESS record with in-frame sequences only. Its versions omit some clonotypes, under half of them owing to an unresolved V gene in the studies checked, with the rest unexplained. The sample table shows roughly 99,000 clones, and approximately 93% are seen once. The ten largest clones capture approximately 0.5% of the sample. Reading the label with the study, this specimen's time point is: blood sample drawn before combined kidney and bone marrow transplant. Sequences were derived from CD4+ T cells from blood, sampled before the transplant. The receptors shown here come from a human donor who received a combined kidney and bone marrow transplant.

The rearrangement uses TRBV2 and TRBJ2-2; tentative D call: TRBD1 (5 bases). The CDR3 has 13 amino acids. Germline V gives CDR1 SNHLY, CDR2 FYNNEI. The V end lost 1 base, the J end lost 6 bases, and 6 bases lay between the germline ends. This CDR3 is CASSEEGAGELFF. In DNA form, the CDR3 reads TGTGCCAGCAGTGAAGAAGGGGCCGGGGAGCTGTTTTTT.

In DNA, the CDR3 is TGTGCCAGCAGCCCAAACGGGGGTGGTTACGAGCAGTACTTC. Residues: CASSPNGGGYEQYF. The V gene is TRBV7-2, the J gene TRBJ2-7; D is possibly TRBD2 (6 bases). CDR1 is SGHTA, CDR2 FQGNSA, per germline. Trimming left V 5 bases short and J 4 bases short, with 15 bases between. The CDR3 totals 14 residues.

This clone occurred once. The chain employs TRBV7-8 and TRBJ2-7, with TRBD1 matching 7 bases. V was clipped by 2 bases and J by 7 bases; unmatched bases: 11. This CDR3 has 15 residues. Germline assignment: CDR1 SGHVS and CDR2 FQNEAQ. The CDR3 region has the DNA TGTGCCAGCAGCTTAAAGGACAGGAATGTTCGGGAGCAGTACTTC. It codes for CASSLKDRNVREQYF.